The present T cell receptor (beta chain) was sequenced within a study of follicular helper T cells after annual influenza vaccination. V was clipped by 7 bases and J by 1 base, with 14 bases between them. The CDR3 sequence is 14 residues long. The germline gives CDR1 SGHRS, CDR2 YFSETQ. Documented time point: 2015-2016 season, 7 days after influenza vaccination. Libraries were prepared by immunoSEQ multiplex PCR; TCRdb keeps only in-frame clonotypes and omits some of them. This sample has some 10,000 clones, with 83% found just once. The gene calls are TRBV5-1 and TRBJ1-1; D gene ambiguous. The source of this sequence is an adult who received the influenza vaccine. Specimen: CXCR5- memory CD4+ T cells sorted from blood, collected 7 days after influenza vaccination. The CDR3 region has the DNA TGCGCCAGCTCGACGTCGGGAGGGAACACTGAAGCTTTCTTT. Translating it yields CASSTSGGNTEAFF.